The 30 T cell receptor beta chains below all came from one sample that was sequenced in a study of cytomegalovirus exposure and HLA in healthy donors. Primers included in the PCR were 60 Vbeta and 13 Jbeta primers. Repertoires were generated with immunoSEQ multiplex PCR, while TCRdb's copy carries only in-frame clones and drops some. The sample lists 130,000 or so clones, just under 85% seen once, with roughly 2.1% in the top ten. Sequenced: PBMCs. All receptors derive from a woman aged 35 to 49 in good health and CMV-seronegative.

V and J are TRBV7-9 and TRBJ2-7; D is possibly TRBD1 (6 bases). CDR1 SEHNR and CDR2 FQNEAQ come from the germline V gene (reference sequence). V lost 4 bases, J lost 2 bases, and 12 bases lay in between. The CDR3 is 14 amino acids. CDR3 sequence reads: CASSSGVGPYEQYF. The CDR3 coding sequence is TGTGCCAGCAGCTCAGGGGTTGGCCCCTACGAGCAGTACTTC.

The rearrangement links TRBV10-3 to TRBJ2-1; D remains ambiguous. Between the trimmed V and J ends, which lost 5 bases and 8 bases, there was a span of 19 bases. The CDR3 runs 15 residues. The V gene's germline CDR1 is ENHRY and CDR2 SYGVKD. In nucleotides, the CDR3 is TGTGCCATCAGTACTAAGAGAGCTGGGTCGTATGAGCAGTTCTTC. It specifies CAISTKRAGSYEQFF.

This clone was found a few times. The rearrangement joins TRBV27 to TRBJ2-3; 12 bases map to TRBD1. The ends lost 6 bases at V and 10 bases at J; junction bases unmatched: 11. Per the germline V gene, CDR1 is MNHEY and CDR2 is SMNVEV (reference sequence). The CDR3 is 15 amino acids. The CDR3 DNA reads TGTGCCAGCAGATCGGGGACAGGGGGCGCCTCCCCGCAGTATTTT. This sequence encodes CASRSGTGGASPQYF.

The chain carries TRBV29-1 and TRBJ2-5, with 8 bases fitting TRBD2. The DNA matches TRBJ2-7 better at its end, which makes the J call doubtful. Germline loops: CDR1 SQVTM, CDR2 ANQGSEA. The length of the CDR3 is 13 residues. CDR3 sequence (DNA): TGCAGCGTTGCGGGACTAGACTGGAACGAGCAGTACTTC. Protein sequence: CSVAGLDWNEQYF.

Only a few counts were recorded for this clone. J is TRBJ1-3 and V is TRBV19; 7 positions agree with TRBD1. This CDR3 is built from 15 residues. Per germline, CDR1 LNHDA and CDR2 SQIVND (reference sequence). Trimming cost V 4 bases and J 0 bases; bases outside gene matches: 3. CDR3 sequence (DNA): TGTGCCAGTAGTACCCGGGACAGCTCTGGAAACACCATATATTTT. As protein: CASSTRDSSGNTIYF.

The chain carries TRBV28 and TRBJ2-7, with 7 nucleotides matching TRBD2. Germline V CDR1 and CDR2: MDHEN, SYDVKM. The length of the CDR3 is 15 residues. After removal of 5 bases from V and 2 bases from J, the junction contained 9 bases not matched to a gene. For the CDR3, the DNA is TGTGCCAGCAGTGAATATGGCGGGAGAACCTACGAGCAGTACTTC. Translated, it gives CASSEYGGRTYEQYF.

This clone was detected a few times. The gene calls are TRBV15 and TRBJ2-1; 9 bases match TRBD2. The trim removed 3 bases at V and 2 bases at J, leaving 8 bases unmatched. CDR3 size: 17 residues. Germline values: CDR1 LNHNV, CDR2 YYDKDF (reference sequence). This CDR3 reads CATSRDLGTSPYNEQFF. As DNA, the CDR3 is TGTGCCACCAGCAGGGACCTGGGGACTAGCCCCTACAATGAGCAGTTCTTC.

The chain joins TRBV13 to TRBJ2-7, with 11 bases matching TRBD1. CDR3 length equals 16 residues. V was clipped by 4 bases and J by 3 bases; unmatched bases: 8. Looked up from germline, CDR1 is PRHDT and CDR2 is FYEKMQ (reference sequence). CDR3 nucleotides: TGTGCCAGCAGCTCCGCCGGGACAGGGGGATACTACGAGCAGTACTTC. This translates into CASSSAGTGGYYEQYF.

The chain couples TRBV18 to TRBJ2-3, with a weak D call TRBD1 (6 bases). The CDR3 spans 14 residues. Germline V gene lookup returns CDR1 KGHSH and CDR2 LQKENI. Trimming stripped 3 bases from V and 2 bases from J, with 9 bases between. The DNA for the CDR3 is TGTGCCAGCTCACCCGGGACACTCACAGATACGCAGTATTTT. Residues: CASSPGTLTDTQYF. The full variable domain, rest sourced from reference TRBV18 and TRBJ2-3, is NAGVMQNPRHLVRRRGQEARLRCSPMKGHSHVYWYRQLPEEGLKFMVYLQKENIIDESGMPKERFSAEFPKEGPSILRIQQVVRGDSAAYFCASSPGTLTDTQYFGPGTRLTVL.

The chain's CDR3 is CASSEIISGTGELFF. The CDR3 DNA is TGTGCCAGCTCAGAAATTATTTCGGGCACCGGGGAGCTGTTTTTT. V gene TRBV18 combines with J gene TRBJ2-2; D remains ambiguous. With 5 bases removed from V and 4 bases from J, the gap between germline ends came to 14 bases. This CDR3 has 15 residues. CDR1 KGHSH and CDR2 LQKENI come from the germline V gene. The whole variable domain, filled in from reference TRBV18 and TRBJ2-2, reads NAGVMQNPRHLVRRRGQEARLRCSPMKGHSHVYWYRQLPEEGLKFMVYLQKENIIDESGMPKERFSAEFPKEGPSILRIQQVVRGDSAAYFCASSEIISGTGELFFGEGSRLTVL.

The chain carries TRBV5-1 and TRBJ1-1, with D hard to call. The germline V and J ends were trimmed by 1 base and 3 bases, with 10 bases remaining between them. In germline, CDR1 is SGHRS, CDR2 YFSETQ. The CDR3 has 14 residues. The CDR3 loop reads CASSLTTSYTEAFF. The CDR3 bases are TGCGCCAGCAGCTTGACTACATCCTACACTGAAGCTTTCTTT.

The V and J genes are TRBV7-8 and TRBJ2-7; possible D gene TRBD2, 6 bases. The V and J ends lost 5 bases and 4 bases respectively, with 12 bases between them. Germline CDR1 SGHVS, CDR2 FQNEAQ. The CDR3 runs to 13 residues. The CDR3 here is CASSPGTRYEQYF. The CDR3 nucleotides read TGTGCCAGCAGCCCCGGGACTCGGTACGAGCAGTACTTC.

The DNA of the CDR3 is TGTGCCAGCAGCTCGGACAGGTATAATGAAAAACTGTTTTTT. Translated: CASSSDRYNEKLFF. The chain carries TRBV11-2 and TRBJ1-4, with 7 bases that match TRBD1. CDR1 is SGHAT, CDR2 FQNNGV, per germline. V lost 4 bases and J lost 4; bases outside the gene matches: 3. There are 14 residues in the CDR3.

The chain links TRBV11-2 to TRBJ2-7; D call uncertain. The germline V gene encodes CDR1 SGHAT and CDR2 FQNNGV. The CDR3 sequence is 12 residues long. Trimming pared 3 bases from V and 2 bases from J, leaving 5 bases between. The CDR3 loop reads CASSLSTYEQYF. In nucleotides, the CDR3 is TGTGCCAGCAGCTTGAGTACCTACGAGCAGTACTTC.

The rearrangement links TRBV28 to TRBJ2-7; D gene unclear. Trimming took 6 bases from V and 1 from J, leaving 7 bases between them. Germline CDR1 is MDHEN and CDR2 is SYDVKM. The CDR3 contains 12 residues. In DNA form, the CDR3 reads TGTGCCAGCAGGACACGGTCCTACGAGCAGTACTTC. Its protein product is CASRTRSYEQYF.

The J gene is TRBJ2-1, the V gene TRBV9, with D hard to call. Germline assignment: CDR1 SGDLS and CDR2 YYNGEE. This CDR3 spans 11 amino acids. Trimming cost V 4 bases and J 6 bases, with 5 bases left between them. CDR3 protein: CASSLGNEQFF. In nucleotides, the CDR3 is TGTGCCAGCAGCCTCGGCAATGAGCAGTTCTTC.

This sequence joins TRBV9 and TRBJ2-1; 9 nucleotides align to TRBD2. This CDR3 contains 15 residues. Germline CDR1 SGDLS, CDR2 YYNGEE. V lost 0 bases, J lost 8 bases, and 6 bases stayed unmatched. The CDR3 here is CASSVVAGETDEQFF. CDR3 DNA: TGTGCCAGCAGCGTAGTAGCGGGGGAAACGGATGAGCAGTTCTTC.

Details on this clone: The sample holds other DNA sequences that translate to the same CDR3. The chain carries TRBV11-3 and TRBJ2-7, with D possibly being TRBD2 (5 bases). Trimming cost V 0 bases and J 4 bases, with 7 bases left between them. The CDR3 is made up of 13 amino acids. Germline CDR1 is SGHNT and CDR2 is YENEEA. CDR3 amino acids: CASSLDRGYEQYF. The CDR3 coding sequence is TGTGCCAGCAGCTTAGACCGCGGGTACGAGCAGTACTTC.

V gene TRBV10-3 combines with J gene TRBJ1-6; TRBD1 agrees at 10 bases. Germline loops: CDR1 ENHRY, CDR2 SYGVKD. The CDR3 loop spans 15 amino acids. V gave up 4 bases and J gave up 4 bases; unmatched junction bases: 1. DNA for the CDR3: TGTGCCATCAGTGGGGACAGGGGATATAATTCACCCCTCCACTTT. As protein: CAISGDRGYNSPLHF.

The chain employs TRBV6-5 and TRBJ1-2, with D perhaps matching TRBD1 (5 bases). The CDR3 loop spans 11 amino acids. Germline V gene data show CDR1 as MNHEY and CDR2 as SVGAGI. V was trimmed by 6 bases and J by 8 bases, leaving 10 bases between them. The CDR3 sequence: CASSQGTGYTF. CDR3 DNA sequence: TGTGCCAGCAGCCAGGGAACCGGCTACACCTTC.

V is TRBV7-9 and J is TRBJ1-2, with TRBD1 identical over 7 bases. V shed 3 bases and J 2 bases; nucleotides not matched to a gene: 12. The CDR3 is made up of 17 amino acids. In germline, CDR1 is SEHNR, CDR2 FQNEAQ (reference sequence). This CDR3 reads CASSFELGQSLNYGYTF. DNA for the CDR3: TGTGCCAGCAGCTTCGAGTTGGGACAGTCTCTCAACTATGGCTACACCTTC. Filled out from reference TRBV7-9 and TRBJ1-2, the complete variable domain reads DTGVSQNPRHKITKRGQNVTFRCDPISEHNRLYWYRQTLGQGPEFLTYFQNEAQLEKSRLLSDRFSAERPKGSFSTLEIQRTEQGDSAMYLCASSFELGQSLNYGYTFGSGTRLTVV.

This clone showed up just a few times. V is TRBV19 and J is TRBJ2-1; 8 nucleotides match TRBD1. Germline V gene sequence: CDR1 LNHDA, CDR2 SQIVND (reference sequence). This CDR3 is 14 amino acids long. With 3 bases clipped from V and 9 bases from J, the junction kept 7 bases outside the gene matches. For the CDR3, the DNA is TGTGCCAGTAGTATGTCCCGGGACAGGATTGAGCAGTTCTTC. Encoded protein: CASSMSRDRIEQFF.

As for this clone: A junction end diverges from the germline sequence, so it may reflect a read error. The V call is TRBV11-2, the J call TRBJ2-5; D call uncertain. The CDR3 contains 11 residues. The germline CDR1 and CDR2 sequences are SGHAT and FQNNGV. CDR3 DNA sequence: TGTGCCAGCAGCGCATCGAGCCTCTCTAACTTC. Protein: CASSASSLSNF.

CDR3 DNA sequence: TGTGCCAGCATCGGGACAGGCGGCGGTAATTCACCCCTCCACTTT. It translates to CASIGTGGGNSPLHF. The chain carries TRBV6-6 and TRBJ1-6; 8 bases agree with TRBD1. Germline CDR1 is MNHNY and CDR2 is SVGAGI (reference sequence). This CDR3 is built from 15 residues. V trimming: 7 bases; J trimming: 6 bases; junction bases outside the gene matches: 8.

The chain couples TRBV7-3 to TRBJ2-7, with 8 bases matching TRBD1. The CDR3 runs to 15 residues. V shed 0 bases and J 3 bases; nucleotides not matched to a gene: 4. Germline-derived CDR1 and CDR2 are SGHTA and FQGTGA. The CDR3 DNA sequence: TGTGCCAGCAGCTTAACAGGAGGACAGGGCTACGAGCAGTACTTC. Protein product: CASSLTGGQGYEQYF.

For this clone: At one boundary the junction diverges from the germline segment, which might be a read error. The chain couples TRBV7-9 to TRBJ2-1; D remains unclear. Germline CDR1 is SEHNR and CDR2 is FQNEAQ (reference sequence). The CDR3 covers 13 residues. Here the CDR3 reads CSSSFDGLSTQFF. In nucleotides, the CDR3 is TGTTCCAGCAGCTTTGACGGGTTAAGCACCCAGTTCTTC.

This clone was seen only a few times. The rearrangement links TRBV4-3 to TRBJ2-7; 14 nucleotides match TRBD2. V shed 3 bases and J 7 bases; nucleotides not matched to a gene: 5. This CDR3 comprises 15 residues. In germline, CDR1 is LGHNA, CDR2 YSLEER. CDR3 coding DNA: TGCGCCAGCAGCCAGGGACTAGCGGGAGTTTTTGAGCAGTACTTC. Translated: CASSQGLAGVFEQYF.

The chain carries TRBV27 and TRBJ1-5; no clear D. V shed 2 bases and J shed 6 bases, with 8 bases lying between them. The CDR3 length is 13 residues. Germline CDR1 reads MNHEY; CDR2 reads SMNVEV (reference sequence). The CDR3 here is CASSLTSPQPQHF. DNA for the CDR3: TGTGCCAGCAGTTTAACATCCCCTCAGCCCCAGCATTTT.

The chain has TRBV4-3 and TRBJ1-4, with a tentative D call TRBD1 (5 bases). The CDR3 is 15 amino acids. The germline CDR1 and CDR2 sequences are LGHNA and YSLEER. Trimming stripped 4 bases from V and 2 bases from J, with 11 bases between. Here the CDR3 reads CASSPTGITNEKLFF. In DNA, the CDR3 is TGCGCCAGCAGCCCAACAGGAATTACTAATGAAAAACTGTTTTTT.

Worth noting for this clone: An end of the junction does not agree with germline; a read error may underlie this. V usage is TRBV10-1 and J usage is TRBJ2-7; 7 bases agree with TRBD2. In germline, CDR1 is WNHNN, CDR2 SYGVQD (reference sequence). The CDR3 runs 15 residues. Here the CDR3 DNA reads TGCGCCAGCAGTGAGTCGGCGGGAGCCACCTACGAGCAGTGCTTC. Its translation is CASSESAGATYEQCF.